The entry below describes one T cell receptor (beta chain). This entry belongs to a study of blood T cell repertoires in COVID-19. This CDR3 is 13 amino acids long. CDR1 and CDR2 from the germline V gene are SQVTM and ANQGSEA. The V end lost 3 bases, the J end lost 2 bases, and 9 bases lay between the germline ends. Some clones are missing from TCRdb's copy, which holds only in-frame ones; the method was immunoSEQ multiplex PCR. The sample records 150,000 to 200,000 clones, about 72% being singletons. This TCR came from a woman aged 45-65 years who had recovered from COVID-19. The genes are TRBV29-1 and TRBJ2-3; perhaps TRBD2 as D (6 bases). Specimen: PBMCs or T cells enriched from blood (not recorded which). DNA for the CDR3: TGCAGCGTTGAGGCTAGCGCCACAGATACGCAGTATTTT. It specifies CSVEASATDTQYF.